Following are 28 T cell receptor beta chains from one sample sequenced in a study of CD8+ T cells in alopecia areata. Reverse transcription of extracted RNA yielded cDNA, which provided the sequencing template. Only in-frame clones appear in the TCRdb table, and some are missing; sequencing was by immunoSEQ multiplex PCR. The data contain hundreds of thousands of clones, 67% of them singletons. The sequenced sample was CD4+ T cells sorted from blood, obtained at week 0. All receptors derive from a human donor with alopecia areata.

CDR3 coding DNA: TGCAGCGTGGGACTAGCGGGGTTCTCCTACGAGCAGTACTTC. Protein: CSVGLAGFSYEQYF. The chain has TRBV29-1 and TRBJ2-7, with 13 bases that match TRBD2. The ends lost 6 bases at V and 0 bases at J; junction bases unmatched: 2. Germline V gene lookup returns CDR1 SQVTM and CDR2 ANQGSEA. There are 14 residues in the CDR3.

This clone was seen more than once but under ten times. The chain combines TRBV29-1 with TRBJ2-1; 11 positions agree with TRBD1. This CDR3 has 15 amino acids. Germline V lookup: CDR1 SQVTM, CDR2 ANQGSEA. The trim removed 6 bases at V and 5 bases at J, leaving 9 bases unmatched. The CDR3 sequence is CSVTPGTGGNNEQFF. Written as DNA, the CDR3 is TGCAGCGTAACTCCGGGGACAGGGGGAAACAATGAGCAGTTCTTC.

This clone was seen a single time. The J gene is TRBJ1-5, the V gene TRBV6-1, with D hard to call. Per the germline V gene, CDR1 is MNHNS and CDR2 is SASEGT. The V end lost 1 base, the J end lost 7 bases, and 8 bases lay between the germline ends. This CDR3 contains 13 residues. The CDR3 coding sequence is TGTGCCAGCAGTGAAGTGGGTTCCCAGCCCCAGCATTTT. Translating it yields CASSEVGSQPQHF.

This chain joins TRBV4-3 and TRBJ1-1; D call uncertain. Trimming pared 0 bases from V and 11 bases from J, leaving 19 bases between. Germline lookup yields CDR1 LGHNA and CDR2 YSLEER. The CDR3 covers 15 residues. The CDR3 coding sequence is TGCGCCAGCAGCCAAGATTCCCAGCGCCAGGCGGGGGCTTTCTTT. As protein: CASSQDSQRQAGAFF.

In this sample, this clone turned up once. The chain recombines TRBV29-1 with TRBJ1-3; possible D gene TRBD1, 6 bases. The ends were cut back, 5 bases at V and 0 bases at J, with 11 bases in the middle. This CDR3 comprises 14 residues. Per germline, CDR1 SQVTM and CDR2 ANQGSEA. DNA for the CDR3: TGCAGCGTTCATACAGGGATCTCTGGAAACACCATATATTTT. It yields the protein CSVHTGISGNTIYF.

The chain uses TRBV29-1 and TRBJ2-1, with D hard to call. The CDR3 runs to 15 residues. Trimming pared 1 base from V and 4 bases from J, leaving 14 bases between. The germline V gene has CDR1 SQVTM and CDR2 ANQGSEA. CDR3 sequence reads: CSVEVGQPGYNEQFF. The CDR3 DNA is TGCAGCGTTGAAGTGGGCCAGCCCGGTTACAATGAGCAGTTCTTC.

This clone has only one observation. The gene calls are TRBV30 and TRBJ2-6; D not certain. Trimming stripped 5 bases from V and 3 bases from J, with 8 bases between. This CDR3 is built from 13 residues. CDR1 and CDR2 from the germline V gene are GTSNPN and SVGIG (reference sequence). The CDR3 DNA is TGTGCCTGGCGATTCGTTGGGGCCAACGTCCTGACTTTC. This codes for CAWRFVGANVLTF.

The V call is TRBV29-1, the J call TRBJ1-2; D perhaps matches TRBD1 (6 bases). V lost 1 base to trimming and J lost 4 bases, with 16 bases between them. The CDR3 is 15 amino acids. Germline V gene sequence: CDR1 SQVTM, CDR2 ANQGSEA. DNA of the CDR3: TGCAGCGTTGAAGGAGAAGGGGGAACGGGCTATGGCTACACCTTC. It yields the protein CSVEGEGGTGYGYTF.

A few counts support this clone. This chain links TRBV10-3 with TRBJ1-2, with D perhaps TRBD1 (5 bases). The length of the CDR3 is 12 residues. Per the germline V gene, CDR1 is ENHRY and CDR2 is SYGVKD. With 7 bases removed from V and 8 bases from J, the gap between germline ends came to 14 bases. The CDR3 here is CAITTGARGYTF. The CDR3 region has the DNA TGTGCCATCACCACCGGGGCCCGGGGCTACACCTTC.

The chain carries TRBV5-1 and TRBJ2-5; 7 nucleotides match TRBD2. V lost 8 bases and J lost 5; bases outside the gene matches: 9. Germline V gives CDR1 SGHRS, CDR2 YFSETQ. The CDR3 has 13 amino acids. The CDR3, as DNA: TGCGCCAGTGCGGGGGACGACGGGGAGACCCAGTACTTC. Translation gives CASAGDDGETQYF.

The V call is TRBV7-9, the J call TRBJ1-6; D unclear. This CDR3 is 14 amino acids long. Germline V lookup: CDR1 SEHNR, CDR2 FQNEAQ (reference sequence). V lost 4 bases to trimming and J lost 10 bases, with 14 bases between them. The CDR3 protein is CASSSPESQSPLHF. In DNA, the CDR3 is TGTGCCAGCAGCTCCCCTGAGTCACAATCACCCCTCCACTTT.

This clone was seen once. The CDR3 protein is CASSFWTSGGTDTQYF. CDR3 nucleotide sequence: TGCGCCAGCAGCTTCTGGACTAGCGGGGGAACAGATACGCAGTATTTT. The J gene is TRBJ2-3, the V gene TRBV5-1; 13 positions match TRBD2. Germline V lookup: CDR1 SGHRS, CDR2 YFSETQ. This CDR3 is 16 amino acids long. V shed 2 bases, J shed 3 bases, and the junction held 3 bases outside the gene matches.

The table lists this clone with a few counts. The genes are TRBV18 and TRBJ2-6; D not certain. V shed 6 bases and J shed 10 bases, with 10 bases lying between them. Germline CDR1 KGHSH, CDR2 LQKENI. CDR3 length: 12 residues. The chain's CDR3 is CASSFFENVLTF. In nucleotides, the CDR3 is TGTGCCAGCTCCTTCTTCGAAAACGTCCTGACTTTC.

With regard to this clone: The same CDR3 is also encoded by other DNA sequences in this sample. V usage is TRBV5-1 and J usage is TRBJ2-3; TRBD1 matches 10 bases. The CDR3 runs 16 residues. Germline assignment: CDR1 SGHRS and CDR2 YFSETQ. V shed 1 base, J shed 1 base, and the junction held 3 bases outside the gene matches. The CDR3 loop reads CASSLRGTGGTDTQYF. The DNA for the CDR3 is TGCGCCAGCAGCTTGCGCGGGACAGGGGGCACAGATACGCAGTATTTT.

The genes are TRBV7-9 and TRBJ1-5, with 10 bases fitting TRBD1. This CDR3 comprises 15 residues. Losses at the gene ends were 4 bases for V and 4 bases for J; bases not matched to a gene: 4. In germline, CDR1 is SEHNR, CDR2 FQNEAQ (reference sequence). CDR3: CASSWGQGRNQPQHF. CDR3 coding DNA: TGTGCCAGCAGCTGGGGACAGGGGAGGAATCAGCCCCAGCATTTT.

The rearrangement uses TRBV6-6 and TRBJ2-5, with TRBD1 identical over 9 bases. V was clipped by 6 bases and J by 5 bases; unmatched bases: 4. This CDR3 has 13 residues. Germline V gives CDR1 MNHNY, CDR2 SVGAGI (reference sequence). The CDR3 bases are TGTGCCAGCAGCAGGACAGGGGTGGAGACCCAGTACTTC. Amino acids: CASSRTGVETQYF.

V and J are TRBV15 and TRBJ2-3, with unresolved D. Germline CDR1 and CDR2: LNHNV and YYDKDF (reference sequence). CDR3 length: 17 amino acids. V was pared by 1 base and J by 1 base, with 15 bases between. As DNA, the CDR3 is TGTGCCACCAGCAGAGGCAGGTTAATTAGGGGCACAGATACGCAGTATTTT. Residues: CATSRGRLIRGTDTQYF.

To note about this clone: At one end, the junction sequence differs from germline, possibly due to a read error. This chain's CDR3 is CASSLAVSNEQFF. The CDR3, as DNA: TGTGCTAGCAGCTTAGCGGTGTCCAATGAGCAGTTCTTC. The gene calls are TRBV7-7 and TRBJ2-1; maybe TRBD2 (6 bases). Looked up from germline, CDR1 is SSHAT and CDR2 is FNYEAQ (reference sequence). There are 13 residues in the CDR3.

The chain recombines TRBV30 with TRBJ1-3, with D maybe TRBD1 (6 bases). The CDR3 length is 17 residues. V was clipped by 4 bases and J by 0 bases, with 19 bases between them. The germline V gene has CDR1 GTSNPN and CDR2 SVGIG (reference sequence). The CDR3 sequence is CAWKSPGQFTSGNTIYF. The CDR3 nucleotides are TGTGCCTGGAAGTCCCCTGGACAGTTTACCTCTGGAAACACCATATATTTT.

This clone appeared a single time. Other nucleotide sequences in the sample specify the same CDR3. CDR3 coding DNA: TGTGCCTGGAGTAGGACGGTGAACACTGAAGCTTTCTTT. This gives the protein CAWSRTVNTEAFF. The chain has TRBV30 and TRBJ1-1; D uncertain. V was pared by 2 bases and J by 0 bases, with 7 bases between. CDR1 and CDR2 (germline): GTSNPN, SVGIG (reference sequence). The CDR3 has 13 amino acids.

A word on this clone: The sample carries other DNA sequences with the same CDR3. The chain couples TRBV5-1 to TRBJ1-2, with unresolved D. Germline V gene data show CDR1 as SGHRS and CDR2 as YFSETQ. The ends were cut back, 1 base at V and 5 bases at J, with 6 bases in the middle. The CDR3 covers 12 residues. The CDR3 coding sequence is TGCGCCAGCAGCTTGCTCGGGTATGGCTACACCTTC. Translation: CASSLLGYGYTF.

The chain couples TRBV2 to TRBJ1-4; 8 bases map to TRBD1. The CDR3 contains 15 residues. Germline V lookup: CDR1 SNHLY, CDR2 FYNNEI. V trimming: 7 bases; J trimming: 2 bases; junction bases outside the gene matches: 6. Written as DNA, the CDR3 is TGTGCCAGCACCAGGCCAGGGGGCACTAATGAAAAACTGTTTTTT. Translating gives CASTRPGGTNEKLFF. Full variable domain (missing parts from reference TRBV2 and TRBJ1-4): EPEVTQTPSHQVTQMGQEVILRCVPISNHLYFYWYRQILGQKVEFLVSFYNNEISEKSEIFDDQFSVERPDGSNFTLKIRSTKLEDSAMYFCASTRPGGTNEKLFFGSGTQLSVL.

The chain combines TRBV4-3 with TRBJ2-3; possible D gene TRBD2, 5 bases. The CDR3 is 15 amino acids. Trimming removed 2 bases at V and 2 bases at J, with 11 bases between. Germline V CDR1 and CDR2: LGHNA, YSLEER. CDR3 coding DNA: TGCGCCAGCAGCCAACAGAGGACTGACACAGATACGCAGTATTTT. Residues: CASSQQRTDTDTQYF.

CDR3 residues: CASSLDGVLQETQYF. The CDR3 DNA sequence: TGCGCCAGCAGCTTGGATGGGGTCCTCCAAGAGACCCAGTACTTC. The V and J genes are TRBV5-1 and TRBJ2-5, with unresolved D. The CDR3 extends over 15 amino acids. Germline V CDR1 and CDR2: SGHRS, YFSETQ. V was cut by 0 bases and J by 1 base, with 10 bases left in between.

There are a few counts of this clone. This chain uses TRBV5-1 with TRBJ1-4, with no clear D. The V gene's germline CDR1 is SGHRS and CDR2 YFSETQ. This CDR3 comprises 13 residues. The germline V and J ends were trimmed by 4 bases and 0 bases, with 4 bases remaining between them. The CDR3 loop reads CASSEPTNEKLFF. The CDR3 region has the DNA TGCGCCAGCAGCGAACCAACTAATGAAAAACTGTTTTTT.

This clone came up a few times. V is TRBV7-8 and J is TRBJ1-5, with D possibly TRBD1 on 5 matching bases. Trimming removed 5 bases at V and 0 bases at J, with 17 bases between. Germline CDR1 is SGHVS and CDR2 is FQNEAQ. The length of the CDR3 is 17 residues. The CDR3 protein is CASSPLREGYSNQPQHF. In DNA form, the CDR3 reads TGTGCCAGCAGCCCCCTCAGGGAAGGGTATAGCAATCAGCCCCAGCATTTT.

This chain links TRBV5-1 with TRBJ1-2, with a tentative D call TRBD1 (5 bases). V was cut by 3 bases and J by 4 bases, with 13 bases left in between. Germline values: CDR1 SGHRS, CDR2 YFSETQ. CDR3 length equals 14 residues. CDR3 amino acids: CASSSDRGIYGYTF. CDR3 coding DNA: TGCGCCAGCAGCTCAGACAGAGGAATCTATGGCTACACCTTC.

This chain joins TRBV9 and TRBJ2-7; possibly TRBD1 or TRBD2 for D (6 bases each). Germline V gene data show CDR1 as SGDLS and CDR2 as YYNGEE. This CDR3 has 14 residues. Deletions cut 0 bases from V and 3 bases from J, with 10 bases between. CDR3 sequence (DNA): TGTGCCAGCAGCGTAGAAGGAGGGGGCTACGAGCAGTACTTC. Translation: CASSVEGGGYEQYF. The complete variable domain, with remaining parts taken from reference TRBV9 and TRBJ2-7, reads DSGVTQTPKHLITATGQRVTLRCSPRSGDLSVYWYQQSLDQGLQFLIQYYNGEERAKGNILERFSAQQFPDLHSELNLSSLELGDSALYFCASSVEGGGYEQYFGPGTRLTVT.